These T cell receptor beta chains were read from a single sample in a study of T-cell reconstitution after alpha-beta-depleted transplantation in children. TCRdb re-called the PCR reads with MiXCR, one entry per CDR3 protein. The sample shows 400,000 to 550,000 distinct CDR3 sequences, about 10% of them seen only once. Source: PBMCs, taken before TCRalphabeta/CD19-depleted stem cell transplant. These receptors came from a child under 10 years old with inherited bone marrow failure, due to receive a stem cell transplant. The CDR3 runs from the conserved cysteine through the conserved F or W. A D gene is named only where the DNA matches it firmly. Rows give clone size only sometimes, using once, few, many, or a class for an expanded clone.

>TRBJ2-2|NA|TRBV12-3/TRBV12-4|13|many
CASSPGSAGELFF
TGTGCCAGCAGTCCCGGGTCGGCCGGGGAGCTGTTTTTT
>TRBJ2-1|TRBD1|TRBV3-1|18|NA
CATCQDFGDSERVGEQFF
TGTGCCACCTGCCAAGATTTCGGGGACAGCGAGCGAGTAGGTGAGCAGTTCTTC
>TRBJ2-3|TRBD2|TRBV6-2/TRBV6-3|14|NA
CASSYTSGGDTQYF
TGTGCCAGCAGTTATACTAGCGGGGGTGATACGCAGTATTTT
>TRBJ2-5|NA|TRBV5-6|11|many
CASSFGPTQYF
TGTGCCAGCAGCTTCGGCCCGACCCAGTACTTC
>TRBJ2-1|NA|TRBV12-3/TRBV12-4|13|many
CASSPPGYNEQFF
TGTGCCAGCAGTCCCCCTGGATACAATGAGCAGTTCTTC
>TRBJ2-5|TRBD1|TRBV27|16|many
CASSLGTGLSQETQYF
TGTGCCAGCAGTCTAGGGACAGGACTTAGTCAAGAGACCCAGTACTTC
>TRBJ2-7|NA|TRBV7-9|13|many
CASSLAFAYEQYF
TGTGCCAGCAGCTTAGCGTTCGCCTACGAGCAGTACTTC
>TRBJ1-1|NA|TRBV7-9|14|many
CASSFSGGGTEAFF
TGTGCCAGCAGCTTCTCCGGAGGAGGAACTGAAGCTTTCTTT
>TRBJ1-4|TRBD1|TRBV12-3/TRBV12-4|15|many
CASRGPGTGREKLFF
TGTGCCAGCAGGGGTCCCGGGACAGGGCGAGAAAAACTGTTTTTT
>TRBJ2-7|NA|TRBV30|12|many
CAWSRETYEQYF
TGTGCCTGGAGCAGAGAAACCTACGAGCAGTACTTC
>TRBJ2-1|NA|TRBV15|14|NA
CATSEHAPDNVQFF
TGTGCCACCTCCGAGCATGCTCCCGACAATGTGCAGTTCTTC
>TRBJ2-4|TRBD2|TRBV28|16|NA
CASTRGDYLAKNIQYF
TGTGCCAGCACCCGGGGGGATTACCTAGCCAAAAACATTCAGTACTTC
>TRBJ2-3|NA|TRBV7-8|16|NA
CASSLEVRVGTDTQYF
TGTGCCAGCAGCTTAGAAGTCAGGGTGGGGACAGATACGCAGTATTTT
>TRBJ2-7|NA|TRBV29-1|12|many
CSVGGGTYEQYF
TGCAGCGTTGGGGGCGGTACCTACGAGCAGTACTTC
>TRBJ2-3|NA|TRBV6-1|13|many
CASRKSVPDTQYF
TGTGCCAGCAGAAAATCAGTCCCAGATACGCAGTATTTT
>TRBJ2-5|TRBD2|TRBV11-2|19|NA
CASSPYVIAGGPSQETQYF
TGTGCCAGCAGCCCCTACGTCATAGCGGGAGGGCCGAGTCAAGAGACCCAGTACTTC
>TRBJ2-1|NA|TRBV19|13|NA
CASTTDRDNEQFF
TGTGCCAGTACTACAGACAGAGACAATGAGCAGTTCTTC
>TRBJ1-5|NA|TRBV20-1|13|few
CSARKGNNQPQHF
TGCAGTGCTAGAAAGGGGAACAATCAGCCCCAGCATTTT
>TRBJ2-7|NA|TRBV13|12|many
CASSLSSREQYF
TGTGCCAGCAGCTTATCCTCCCGCGAGCAGTACTTC
>TRBJ2-7|TRBD1|TRBV20-1|16|many
CSARDITGGNSYEQYF
TGCAGTGCTAGAGATATCACAGGGGGAAACTCCTACGAGCAGTACTTC
>TRBJ1-2|NA|TRBV6-5|14|many
CASSYAEGGGGYTF
TGTGCCAGCAGTTACGCGGAGGGGGGAGGTGGCTACACCTTC
>TRBJ2-1|NA|TRBV11-2|15|many
CATRSGGEPYNEQFF
TGTGCCACCCGTAGTGGGGGCGAACCCTACAATGAGCAGTTCTTC
>TRBJ2-3|TRBD2|TRBV2|14|few
CASSFQRETDTQYF
TGTGCCAGCAGTTTCCAGCGGGAGACCGATACGCAGTATTTT
>TRBJ2-3|TRBD2|TRBV4-3|17|many
CASSQRGGLDPTDTQYF
TGCGCCAGCAGCCAACGGGGCGGACTAGACCCCACAGATACGCAGTATTTT
>TRBJ2-5|NA|TRBV5-4|16|NA
CASSLEGAPPSGTQYF
TGTGCCAGCAGCTTGGAAGGGGCCCCTCCTTCGGGGACCCAGTACTTC
>TRBJ1-6|NA|TRBV20-1|15|many
CSAGQRSSYNSPLHF
TGCAGTGCAGGACAGAGGAGCTCCTATAATTCACCCCTCCACTTT
>TRBJ2-1|NA|TRBV11-2|16|many
CASSFFWGTGYNEQFF
TGTGCCAGCAGCTTTTTTTGGGGGACGGGCTACAATGAGCAGTTCTTC
>TRBJ1-2|TRBD1|TRBV12-3/TRBV12-4|14|many
CASSSGNRGGGYTF
TGTGCCAGCAGTTCCGGAAACAGGGGAGGAGGCTACACCTTC
>TRBJ2-5|NA|TRBV2|13|many
CASSESGKETQYF
TGTGCCAGCAGTGAATCAGGGAAAGAGACCCAGTACTTC
>TRBJ2-7|NA|TRBV20-1|14|many
CSANKNGRGYEQYF
TGCAGTGCTAATAAAAATGGACGGGGCTACGAGCAGTACTTC
>TRBJ2-5|TRBD2|TRBV28|13|many
CASSFLAGETQYF
TGTGCCAGCAGTTTTCTAGCGGGAGAGACCCAGTACTTC
>TRBJ2-5|NA|TRBV19|13|many
CASSMDGEETQYF
TGTGCCAGTAGTATGGACGGGGAAGAGACCCAGTACTTC
>TRBJ2-5|NA|TRBV27|13|many
CASSFKSSGTQYF
TGTGCCAGCAGTTTTAAGTCATCGGGGACCCAGTACTTC
>TRBJ2-2|TRBD1|TRBV11-2|18|many
CASSLWWDRRPNTGELFF
TGTGCCAGCAGCTTATGGTGGGACAGGCGCCCGAACACCGGGGAGCTGTTTTTT
>TRBJ2-5|NA|TRBV4-1|16|NA
CASSQVGPAPRETQYF
TGCGCCAGCAGCCAAGTTGGTCCAGCCCCAAGGGAGACCCAGTACTTC
>TRBJ2-3|NA|TRBV12-3/TRBV12-4|15|many
CASSRQVWSTDTQYF
TGTGCCAGCAGCCGACAGGTTTGGAGCACAGATACGCAGTATTTT
>TRBJ2-5|TRBD2|TRBV7-9|17|few
CASSSRTVLAGSETQYF
TGTGCCAGCAGCTCCCGAACTGTTCTAGCGGGAAGTGAGACCCAGTACTTC
>TRBJ2-2|NA|TRBV12-3/TRBV12-4|15|many
CASRPGTIGTGELFF
TGTGCCAGCAGACCCGGGACAATAGGGACCGGGGAGCTGTTTTTT
>TRBJ2-5|TRBD2|TRBV7-8|16|many
CASSLTLSGTKETQYF
TGTGCCAGCAGCTTAACCCTCAGCGGGACCAAAGAGACCCAGTACTTC
>TRBJ2-7|NA|TRBV27|13|many
CASSLFSSYEQYF
TGTGCCAGCAGTTTATTTAGCTCCTACGAGCAGTACTTC
>TRBJ2-1|TRBD2|TRBV20-1|16|many
CSARTSGSDSYNEQFF
TGCAGTGCCCGGACTAGCGGGAGCGACTCCTACAATGAGCAGTTCTTC
>TRBJ2-3|NA|TRBV27|16|NA
CASSLSKAGGTDTQYF
TGTGCCAGCAGTTTATCTAAGGCCGGCGGCACAGATACGCAGTATTTT
>TRBJ2-3|TRBD2|TRBV6-2/TRBV6-3|16|NA
CASSSPGLATTDTQYF
TGTGCCAGCAGCTCCCCCGGACTAGCGACCACAGATACGCAGTATTTT
>TRBJ2-7|TRBD2|TRBV7-9|13|many
CASSLGREDEQYF
TGTGCCAGCAGCTTAGGACGGGAGGACGAGCAGTACTTC
>TRBJ1-1|NA|TRBV15|14|many
CATSRGWENTEAFF
TGTGCCACCAGCAGAGGGTGGGAGAACACTGAAGCTTTCTTT
>TRBJ1-5|TRBD1|TRBV18|15|few
CASSQNQGAYQPQHF
TGTGCCAGCTCGCAGAACCAGGGGGCGTATCAGCCCCAGCATTTT
>TRBJ2-7|TRBD1|TRBV27|14|many
CASSPDRVVYEQYF
TGTGCCAGCAGCCCTGACAGGGTGGTCTACGAGCAGTACTTC
>TRBJ2-1|NA|TRBV7-9|14|NA
CASSGWESSNEQFF
TGTGCCAGCAGCGGGTGGGAGTCGAGCAATGAGCAGTTCTTC
>TRBJ1-2|NA|TRBV3-1|14|many
CASSQGLERRGYTF
TGTGCCAGCAGCCAAGGGCTGGAACGAAGGGGCTACACCTTC
>TRBJ2-3|NA|TRBV5-1|12|many
CASSYTADTQYF
TGCGCCAGCAGTTACACCGCAGATACGCAGTATTTT
>TRBJ1-5|NA|TRBV20-1|16|many
CSAPGQTPYSNQPQHF
TGCAGTGCCCCGGGGCAGACCCCTTATAGCAATCAGCCCCAGCATTTT
>TRBJ1-1|NA|TRBV21-1|14|many
CASSKVSRVTEAFF
TGTGCCAGCAGCAAAGTGAGCAGGGTGACTGAAGCTTTCTTT
>TRBJ2-7|NA|TRBV12-3/TRBV12-4|13|few
CASSGRFLGEQYF
TGTGCCAGCAGTGGACGGTTTTTGGGTGAGCAGTACTTC
>TRBJ2-7|NA|TRBV6-5|12|many
CAIPRWGTEQYF
TGTGCCATTCCCCGGTGGGGTACCGAGCAGTACTTC
>TRBJ2-3|NA|TRBV24-1|14|NA
CATSDRVDTDTQYF
TGTGCCACCAGTGATCGAGTGGACACAGATACGCAGTATTTT
>TRBJ2-5|TRBD2|TRBV4-1|15|NA
CASSQTGLAQETQYF
TGCGCCAGCAGCCAAACGGGACTAGCACAGGAGACCCAGTACTTC
>TRBJ2-2|TRBD1|TRBV2|14|NA
CATRGTANTGELFF
TGTGCCACCAGGGGGACAGCTAACACCGGGGAGCTGTTTTTT
>TRBJ1-4|TRBD1|TRBV6-1|14|many
CASRADRGSEKLFF
TGTGCCAGCAGGGCGGACAGGGGGAGTGAAAAACTGTTTTTT
>TRBJ2-1|NA|TRBV3-1|13|few
CASSHVNYNEQFF
TGTGCCAGCAGCCACGTGAACTACAATGAGCAGTTCTTC
>TRBJ2-2|NA|TRBV7-2|14|many
CASSLAWTTGELFF
TGTGCCAGCAGCTTAGCATGGACTACCGGGGAGCTGTTTTTT